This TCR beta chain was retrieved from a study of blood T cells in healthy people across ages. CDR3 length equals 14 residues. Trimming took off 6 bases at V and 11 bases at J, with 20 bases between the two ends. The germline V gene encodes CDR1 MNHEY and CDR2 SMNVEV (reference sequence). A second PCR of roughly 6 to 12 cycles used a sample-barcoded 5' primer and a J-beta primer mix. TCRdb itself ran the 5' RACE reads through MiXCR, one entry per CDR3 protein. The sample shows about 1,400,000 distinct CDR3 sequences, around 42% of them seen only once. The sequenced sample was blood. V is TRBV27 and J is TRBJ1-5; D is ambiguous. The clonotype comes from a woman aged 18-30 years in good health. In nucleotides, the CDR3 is TGTGCCAGCAGCCCTCCGGCTGAGTCCCCGGCCCAGCATTTT. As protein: CASSPPAESPAQHF.